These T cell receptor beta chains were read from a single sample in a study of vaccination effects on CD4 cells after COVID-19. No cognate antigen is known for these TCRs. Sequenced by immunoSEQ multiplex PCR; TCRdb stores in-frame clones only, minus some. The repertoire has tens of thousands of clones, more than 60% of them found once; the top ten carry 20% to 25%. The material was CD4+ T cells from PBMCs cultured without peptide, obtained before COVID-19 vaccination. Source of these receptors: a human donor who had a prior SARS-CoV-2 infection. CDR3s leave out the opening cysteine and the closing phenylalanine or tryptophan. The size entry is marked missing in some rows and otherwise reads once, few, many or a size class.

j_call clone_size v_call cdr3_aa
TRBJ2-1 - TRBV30 AWSKPVNEQF
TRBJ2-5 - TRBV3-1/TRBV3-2 ASSPRGGRAMETQY
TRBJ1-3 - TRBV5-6 ASSLSPLANTIY
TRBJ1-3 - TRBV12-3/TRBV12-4 ASSTRTGTRTY
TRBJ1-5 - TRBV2 ASSPERLNQPQH
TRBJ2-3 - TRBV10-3 AISESFSGGVTDTQY
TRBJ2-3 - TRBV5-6 ASSFPREMSTDTQY
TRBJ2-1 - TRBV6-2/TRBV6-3 ASTPRGGSRNEQF
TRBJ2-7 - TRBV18 ASSPNIAGASYEQY
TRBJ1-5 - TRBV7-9 ASSKVGYQPQH
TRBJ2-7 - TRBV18 ASSPLEGPYEQY
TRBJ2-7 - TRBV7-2 ASSLLTGLAYEQY
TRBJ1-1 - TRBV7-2 ASSKGQGVTEAF
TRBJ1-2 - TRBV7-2 ASSPHISNYGYT
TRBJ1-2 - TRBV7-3 ASSPTPGEYGYT
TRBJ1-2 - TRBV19 ASTSNYGYT
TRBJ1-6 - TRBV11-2 ASSRRGNSPLH
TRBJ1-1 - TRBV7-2 ASRLRAGENTEAF
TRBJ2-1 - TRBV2 ASNRGGSYNEQF
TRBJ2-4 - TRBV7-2 ASSFWRDANIQY
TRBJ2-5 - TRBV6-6 ASRKQETQY
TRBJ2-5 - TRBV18 ASSPQGPGLTQETQY
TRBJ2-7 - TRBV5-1 ASSGGQGSAYEQY
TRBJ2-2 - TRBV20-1 SASLRTSRTGELF
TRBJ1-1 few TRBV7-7 ASSAQVNTEAF
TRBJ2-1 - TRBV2 ASWDRYNEQF